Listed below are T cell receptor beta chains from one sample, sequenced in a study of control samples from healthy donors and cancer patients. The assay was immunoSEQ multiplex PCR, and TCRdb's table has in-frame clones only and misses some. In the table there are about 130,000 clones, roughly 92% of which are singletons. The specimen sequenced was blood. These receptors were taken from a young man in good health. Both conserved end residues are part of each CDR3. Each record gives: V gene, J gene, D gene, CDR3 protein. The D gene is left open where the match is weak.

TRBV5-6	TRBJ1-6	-	CASSLGDSPLHF
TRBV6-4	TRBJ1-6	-	CASSEVSGKSPLHF
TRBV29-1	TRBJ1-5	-	CSVAEGGNQPQHF
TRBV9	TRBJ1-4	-	CASSVGRTATNEKLFF
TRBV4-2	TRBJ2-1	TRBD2	CASSQTTSGGADEQFF
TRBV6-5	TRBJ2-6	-	CASSYAKTGANVLTF
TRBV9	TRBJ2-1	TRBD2	CARGAGGPHNEQFF
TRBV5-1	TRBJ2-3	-	CASSLESASDTQYF
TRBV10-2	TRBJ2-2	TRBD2	CATLYSGGAAGELFF
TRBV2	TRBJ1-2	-	CASSAVRDGYTF
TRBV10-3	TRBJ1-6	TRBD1	CAISDAGTGGPLHF
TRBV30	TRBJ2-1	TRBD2	CALDLAGPVEQFF
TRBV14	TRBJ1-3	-	CASSPRTSGNTIYF
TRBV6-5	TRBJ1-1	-	CASSRGNLGTEAFF
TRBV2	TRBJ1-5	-	CASSEYGRGQPQHF
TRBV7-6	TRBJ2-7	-	CASSPLTHYEQYF
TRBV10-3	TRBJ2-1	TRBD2	CAISDRTSGADEQFF
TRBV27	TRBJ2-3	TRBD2	CASRGLAGASTDTQYF
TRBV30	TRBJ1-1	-	CAWSVLVTEAFF
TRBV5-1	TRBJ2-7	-	CASSLGRQAYEQYF
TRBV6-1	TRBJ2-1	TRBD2	CASSEDCSGGPWSGNEQFF
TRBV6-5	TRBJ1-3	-	CASKGSGNTIYF
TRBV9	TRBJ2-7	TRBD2	CASSASGGALRNEQYF
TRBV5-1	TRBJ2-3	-	CASKPKPTDTQYF
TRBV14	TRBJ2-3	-	CASSQGARSGTDTQYF
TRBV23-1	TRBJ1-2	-	CASSQLDRNYGYTF
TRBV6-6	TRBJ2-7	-	CASSDLGGSSYEQYF
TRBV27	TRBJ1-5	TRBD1	CASSIQGVGQPQHF
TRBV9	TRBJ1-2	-	CASSVQETYGGYTF
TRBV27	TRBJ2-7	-	CASSPNSGMGQVLYF
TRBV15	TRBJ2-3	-	CATSRDQTDTDTQYF
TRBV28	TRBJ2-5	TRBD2	CASSSHRLAEETQYF
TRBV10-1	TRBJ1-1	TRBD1	CASSGQGYAENTEAFF
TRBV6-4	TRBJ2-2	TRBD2	CASSGGDTGELFF
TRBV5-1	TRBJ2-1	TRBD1	CASSPRDRVWSEQFF
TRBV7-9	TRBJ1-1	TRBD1	CASSFDRGTEAFF
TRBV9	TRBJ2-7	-	CASSDSQGMHEQYF
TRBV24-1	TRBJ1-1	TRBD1	CATSDSGTGDTEAFF
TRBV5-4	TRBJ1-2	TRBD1	CASSYPPGQGQYGYTF
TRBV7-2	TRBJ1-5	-	CASSTSNQPQHF
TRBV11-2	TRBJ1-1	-	CASSLVRTAEAFF
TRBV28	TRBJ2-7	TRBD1	CASSYSGTGPEQYF
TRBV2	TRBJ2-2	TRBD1	CASSSGTANTGELFF